The 30 T cell receptor beta chains below were found in one sample sequenced in a study of cytomegalovirus exposure and HLA in healthy donors. PCR used 60 Vbeta primers and 13 Jbeta primers. Generated by immunoSEQ multiplex PCR, the TCRdb table keeps only in-frame clones and is missing some. The table shows about 110,000 clones, with roughly 82% occurring only once. What was sequenced was PBMCs. The receptors were sampled from a man aged 50-59 years in good health and CMV-seronegative.

The CDR3 region has the DNA TGTGCCAGCAGCTTCAACCGACAGGCCGGTGGGGACATTCAGTACTTC. It is translated as CASSFNRQAGGDIQYF. The rearrangement links TRBV5-4 to TRBJ2-4, with D tentatively TRBD1 (6 bases). The CDR3 is 16 amino acids. Trimming removed 2 bases at V and 8 bases at J, with 20 bases between. The germline CDR1 and CDR2 sequences are SGHNT and YYREEE (reference sequence).

The chain has TRBV6-6 and TRBJ1-4; 8 bases line up with TRBD1. Losses at the gene ends were 6 bases for V and 7 bases for J; bases not matched to a gene: 4. Germline V lookup: CDR1 MNHNY, CDR2 SVGAGI (reference sequence). The CDR3 spans 13 residues. The CDR3 region has the DNA TGTGCCAGCAGCACACAGGGGGGTGAAAAACTGTTTTTT. Its protein is CASSTQGGEKLFF.

The rearrangement uses TRBV5-4 and TRBJ2-3; 8 bases map to TRBD2. Unmatched junction bases numbered 6, after V lost 4 bases and J lost 5 bases. Germline CDR1 is SGHNT and CDR2 is YYREEE (reference sequence). This CDR3 has 14 amino acids. CDR3 amino acids: CASSQDGGGDTQYF. As DNA, the CDR3 is TGTGCCAGCAGCCAGGACGGGGGGGGAGATACGCAGTATTTT. The variable domain in full, with the rest retrieved from reference TRBV5-4 and TRBJ2-3, is ETGVTQSPTHLIKTRGQQVTLRCSSQSGHNTVSWYQQALGQGPQFIFQYYREEENGRGNFPPRFSGLQFPNYSSELNVNALELDDSALYLCASSQDGGGDTQYFGPGTRLTVL.

This chain connects TRBV2 to TRBJ2-1; TRBD1 might be the D (5 bases). This CDR3 has 13 amino acids. Deletions cut 7 bases from V and 8 bases from J, with 15 bases between. Germline assignment: CDR1 SNHLY and CDR2 FYNNEI. This CDR3 is CASTLTVRDEQFF. Here the CDR3 DNA reads TGTGCCAGCACTCTGACAGTTCGCGATGAGCAGTTCTTC.

V usage is TRBV28 and J usage is TRBJ1-1, with D tentatively TRBD1 (6 bases). Germline values: CDR1 MDHEN, CDR2 SYDVKM. The V gene lost 5 bases and the J gene lost 0 bases, with 10 bases spanning the gap. This CDR3 region has 14 residues. CDR3 region: CASSRAGVNTEAFF. In DNA, the CDR3 is TGTGCCAGCAGTCGGGCAGGGGTGAACACTGAAGCTTTCTTT.

About this clone itself: The DNA is omitted, as the CDR3 cannot be located on it reliably, and the CDR3 follows TCRdb's listing. The rearrangement links TRBV19 to TRBJ2-1; the DNA was not compared with TRBD1, the D call given in the table. Including both end residues, the CDR3 is 15 amino acids long. From germline, CDR1 is LNHDA and CDR2 SQIVND (reference sequence). CDR3 in amino acids: CASTSVGTVGNEQFF.

Only one count was recorded for this clone. The gene calls are TRBV5-6 and TRBJ1-2; TRBD1 might be the D (5 bases). V was clipped by 4 bases and J by 7 bases, with 17 bases between them. The V gene's germline CDR1 is SGHDT and CDR2 YYEEEE. The CDR3 runs to 14 residues. The DNA of the CDR3 is TGTGCCAGCAGCCCTGGGACTGGAGGATCTGGCTACACCTTC. Translation gives CASSPGTGGSGYTF.

Only a few counts were recorded for this clone. The chain recombines TRBV27 with TRBJ2-3; 7 nucleotides line up with TRBD1. The trim removed 0 bases at V and 7 bases at J, leaving 7 bases unmatched. The CDR3 loop spans 15 amino acids. Germline lookup yields CDR1 MNHEY and CDR2 SMNVEV (reference sequence). DNA of the CDR3: TGTGCCAGCAGTTTATCGGGGACAGTCGGGTATACGCAGTATTTT. Translating it yields CASSLSGTVGYTQYF.

The chain employs TRBV27 and TRBJ1-5; unclear D gene. The germline V gene encodes CDR1 MNHEY and CDR2 SMNVEV (reference sequence). V lost 6 bases, J lost 6 bases, and 12 bases lay in between. This CDR3 is 13 amino acids long. CDR3 nucleotide sequence: TGTGCCAGCAGGCTTTCGCGGGGTCAGCCCCAGCATTTT. This codes for CASRLSRGQPQHF.

The chain combines TRBV6-4 with TRBJ2-7; D unresolved. Trimming stripped 7 bases from V and 6 bases from J, with 10 bases between. CDR3 length: 11 residues. CDR1 is MRHNA and CDR2 is SNTAGT in the germline V gene. CDR3 nucleotide sequence: TGTGCCAGCAAGAACGGGTCCGAGCAGTACGTC. Protein: CASKNGSEQYV.

The chain uses TRBV6-6 and TRBJ1-6; tentatively, D is TRBD1 (5 bases). Germline assignment: CDR1 MNHNY and CDR2 SVGAGI (reference sequence). The germline V and J ends were trimmed by 2 bases and 7 bases, with 12 bases remaining between them. The CDR3 totals 15 residues. CDR3 DNA sequence: TGTGCCAGCAGTTACCCGACAGTCTTAAATTCACCCCTCCACTTT. This translates into CASSYPTVLNSPLHF.

The chain joins TRBV19 to TRBJ2-1; TRBD1 matches at 7 bases. After removal of 0 bases from V and 7 bases from J, the junction contained 6 bases not matched to a gene. CDR1 is LNHDA and CDR2 is SQIVND in the germline V gene (reference sequence). CDR3 length equals 15 residues. The CDR3 is CASSIDRGGPNEQFF. In nucleotides, the CDR3 is TGTGCCAGTAGTATAGATCGAGGGGGCCCTAATGAGCAGTTCTTC.

This chain connects TRBV4-1 to TRBJ1-5; D may be TRBD1 (6 bases). Deletions cut 3 bases from V and 5 bases from J, with 14 bases between. Germline V lookup: CDR1 MGHRA, CDR2 YSYEKL. The CDR3 runs 15 residues. In DNA, the CDR3 is TGCGCCAGCAGCCACACGACAGGTTATGATCAGCCCCAGCATTTT. This encodes CASSHTTGYDQPQHF.

The genes are TRBV4-3 and TRBJ2-2, with 11 bases identical to TRBD2. V shed 3 bases and J 7 bases; nucleotides not matched to a gene: 10. The CDR3 loop spans 17 amino acids. The germline gives CDR1 LGHNA, CDR2 YSLEER. The CDR3 nucleotides read TGCGCCAGCAGCCATGATGTTAGCGGGGGGGCCTACGGGGAGCTGTTTTTT. Amino acid sequence: CASSHDVSGGAYGELFF.

This clone has only one observation. The chain carries TRBV18 and TRBJ2-7; 7 bases map to TRBD1. CDR1 and CDR2 (germline): KGHSH, LQKENI. The junction had 5 bases not matched to a gene; V was cut back by 6 bases and J by 3 bases. The CDR3 contains 13 residues. CDR3 protein: CASSWDSRYEQYV. DNA for the CDR3: TGTGCCAGCTCCTGGGACAGCCGCTACGAGCAGTACGTC.

The DNA for the CDR3 is TGTGCCAGTAACCTCGACAGGGGTAATCAGCCCCAGCATTTT. Encoded protein: CASNLDRGNQPQHF. The V gene is TRBV19, the J gene TRBJ1-5, with 8 bases fitting TRBD1. CDR1 is LNHDA and CDR2 is SQIVND in the germline V gene (reference sequence). The J segment lost 4 bases and the V segment lost 7 bases, leaving 6 bases of the junction unmatched. The CDR3 spans 14 residues.

This sequence joins TRBV11-2 and TRBJ1-5; D call uncertain. V lost 3 bases and J lost 3, with 12 bases in between. CDR1 is SGHAT and CDR2 is FQNNGV in the germline V gene. The CDR3 totals 15 residues. The DNA of the CDR3 is TGTGCCAGCAGCTTTTCCGCGGATCCCAATCAGCCCCAGCATTTT. Translation gives CASSFSADPNQPQHF.

The chain is built from TRBV9 and TRBJ1-5; D is uncertain. The V gene's germline CDR1 is SGDLS and CDR2 YYNGEE. With 4 bases removed from V and 7 bases from J, the gap between germline ends came to 9 bases. This CDR3 is 12 amino acids long. CDR3: CASSRGMQPQHF. CDR3 sequence (DNA): TGTGCCAGCAGCAGAGGGATGCAGCCCCAGCATTTT.

This sequence joins TRBV27 and TRBJ2-7; 7 nucleotides line up with TRBD1. This CDR3 spans 14 amino acids. The germline V gene has CDR1 MNHEY and CDR2 SMNVEV (reference sequence). Trimming removed 6 bases from V and 3 bases from J; junction bases left unmatched: 8. CDR3 coding DNA: TGTGCCAGCAGCCCTTGGGACAGAGTCTACGAGCAGTACGTC. Amino acids: CASSPWDRVYEQYV.

J is TRBJ1-1 and V is TRBV5-1; TRBD1 matches 7 bases. The CDR3 extends over 14 amino acids. Germline values: CDR1 SGHRS, CDR2 YFSETQ. After removal of 6 bases from V and 8 bases from J, the junction contained 13 bases not matched to a gene. Here the CDR3 reads CASTPDRVPFEAFF. CDR3 coding DNA: TGCGCCAGCACTCCTGACAGGGTCCCTTTCGAAGCTTTCTTT.

This clone was counted a few times. CDR3 region: CASSPGGTFQETQYF. CDR3 nucleotides: TGTGCCAGCAGCCCTGGTGGGACATTCCAAGAGACCCAGTACTTC. V is TRBV7-9 and J is TRBJ2-5; D is possibly TRBD1 (6 bases). Trimming left V 5 bases short and J 1 base short, with 14 bases between. The CDR3 spans 15 residues. Per the germline V gene, CDR1 is SEHNR and CDR2 is FQNEAQ (reference sequence).

The table lists this clone with a few counts. Here the CDR3 reads CASSYSDSLYGYTF. The CDR3 region has the DNA TGTGCCAGCAGTTATTCTGACAGCCTCTATGGCTACACCTTC. The chain links TRBV6-6 to TRBJ1-2; a weak D match, TRBD1 (5 bases). The germline V and J ends were trimmed by 3 bases and 4 bases, with 12 bases remaining between them. Germline CDR1 MNHNY, CDR2 SVGAGI (reference sequence). The CDR3 is 14 amino acids.

The chain has TRBV11-2 and TRBJ1-5; 8 nucleotides agree with TRBD1. Germline V gene data show CDR1 as SGHAT and CDR2 as FQNNGV. Unmatched junction bases numbered 2, after V lost 1 base and J lost 6 bases. The CDR3 consists of 14 residues. The CDR3 DNA follows: TGTGCCAGCAGCTTAGCAGGGGGCGGTCAGCCCCAGCATTTT. This codes for CASSLAGGGQPQHF.

The chain links TRBV7-9 to TRBJ1-5; D gene uncertain. Trimming removed 3 bases from V and 4 bases from J, with 7 bases in between. Germline values: CDR1 SEHNR, CDR2 FQNEAQ (reference sequence). The CDR3 totals 13 residues. CDR3 protein: CASSLESNQPQHF. The CDR3 DNA is TGTGCCAGCAGCTTGGAGAGTAATCAGCCCCAGCATTTT.

This clone was recorded a few times. This chain joins TRBV4-1 and TRBJ1-4, with D tentatively TRBD1 (5 bases). The CDR3 spans 16 residues. With 2 bases removed from V and 8 bases from J, the gap between germline ends came to 18 bases. Germline loops: CDR1 MGHRA, CDR2 YSYEKL. CDR3 in amino acids: CASSQRPDQGGEKLFF. The CDR3 DNA reads TGCGCCAGCAGCCAACGGCCGGACCAGGGCGGAGAAAAACTGTTTTTT.

This clone occurred once. This chain joins TRBV6-1 and TRBJ2-7, with D maybe TRBD1 (6 bases). Germline lookup yields CDR1 MNHNS and CDR2 SASEGT. CDR3 size: 14 residues. V was shortened by 1 base and J by 9 bases, with 16 bases between the two germline ends. CDR3 in amino acids: CASSEEDRPLAQYV. The CDR3 DNA sequence: TGTGCCAGCAGTGAAGAGGACAGACCTCTTGCGCAGTACGTC.

This rearrangement joins TRBV6-1 to TRBJ1-6, with D hard to call. Trimming left V 2 bases short and J 0 bases short, with 14 bases between. Germline CDR1 is MNHNS and CDR2 is SASEGT. There are 18 residues in the CDR3. This CDR3 is CASSESGGGSSYNSPLHF. CDR3 nucleotides: TGTGCCAGCAGTGAATCGGGCGGAGGGAGCTCCTATAATTCACCCCTCCACTTT.

The J gene is TRBJ2-2, the V gene TRBV5-1, with 13 nucleotides matching TRBD2. Looked up from germline, CDR1 is SGHRS and CDR2 is YFSETQ. V lost 0 bases and J lost 0; bases outside the gene matches: 2. CDR3 length equals 18 residues. The CDR3 protein is CASSLGLAGGPNTGELFF. CDR3 nucleotide sequence: TGCGCCAGCAGCTTGGGACTAGCGGGGGGTCCGAACACCGGGGAGCTGTTTTTT.

This clone was seen once. The chain uses TRBV19 and TRBJ1-5; 12 bases align to TRBD1. The CDR3 extends over 17 amino acids. Germline V gene data show CDR1 as LNHDA and CDR2 as SQIVND (reference sequence). V lost 4 bases and J lost 3; bases outside the gene matches: 7. CDR3 loop: CASSTSGTGGHNQPQHF. The CDR3 region has the DNA TGTGCCAGTAGTACTTCCGGGACAGGGGGCCACAATCAGCCCCAGCATTTT.

This clone was observed a single time. This chain joins TRBV28 and TRBJ1-1, with D possibly TRBD1 on 5 matching bases. The CDR3 spans 15 residues. CDR1 MDHEN and CDR2 SYDVKM come from the germline V gene. The V and J ends lost 4 bases and 5 bases respectively, with 17 bases between them. The CDR3 sequence is CASSSPGGSWTEAFF. Here the CDR3 DNA reads TGTGCCAGCAGTTCACCTGGGGGGTCGTGGACTGAAGCTTTCTTT.